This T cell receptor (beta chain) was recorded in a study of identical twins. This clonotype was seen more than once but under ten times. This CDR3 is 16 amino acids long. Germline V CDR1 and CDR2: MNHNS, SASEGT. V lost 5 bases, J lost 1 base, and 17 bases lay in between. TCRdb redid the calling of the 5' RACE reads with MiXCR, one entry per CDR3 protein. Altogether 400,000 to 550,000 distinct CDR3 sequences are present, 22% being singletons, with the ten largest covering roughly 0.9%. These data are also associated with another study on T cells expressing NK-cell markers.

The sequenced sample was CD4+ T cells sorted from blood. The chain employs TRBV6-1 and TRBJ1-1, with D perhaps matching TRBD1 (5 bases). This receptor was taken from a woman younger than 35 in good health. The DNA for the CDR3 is TGTGCCAGCAGTCGCACCTGGGGGTCTGGGAACACTGAAGCTTTCTTT. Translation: CASSRTWGSGNTEAFF.